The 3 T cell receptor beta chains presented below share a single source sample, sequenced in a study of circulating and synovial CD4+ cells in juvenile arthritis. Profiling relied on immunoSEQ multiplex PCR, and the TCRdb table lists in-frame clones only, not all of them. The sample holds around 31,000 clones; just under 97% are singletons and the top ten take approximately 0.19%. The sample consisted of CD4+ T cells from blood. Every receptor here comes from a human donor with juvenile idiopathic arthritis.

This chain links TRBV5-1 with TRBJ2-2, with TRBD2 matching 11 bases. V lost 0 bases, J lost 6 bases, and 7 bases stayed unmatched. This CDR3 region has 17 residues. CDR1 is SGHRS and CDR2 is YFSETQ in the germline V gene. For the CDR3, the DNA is TGCGCCAGCAGCTTGGGTAGCGGGAGGGCCTCCGCCGGGGAGCTGTTTTTT. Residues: CASSLGSGRASAGELFF.

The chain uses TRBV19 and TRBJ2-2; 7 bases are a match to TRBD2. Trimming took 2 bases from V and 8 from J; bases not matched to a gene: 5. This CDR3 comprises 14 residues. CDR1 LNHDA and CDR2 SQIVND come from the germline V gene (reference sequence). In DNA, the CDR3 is TGTGCCAGTAGTATAAGGGGAGGGTCTGGGGAGCTGTTTTTT. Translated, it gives CASSIRGGSGELFF.

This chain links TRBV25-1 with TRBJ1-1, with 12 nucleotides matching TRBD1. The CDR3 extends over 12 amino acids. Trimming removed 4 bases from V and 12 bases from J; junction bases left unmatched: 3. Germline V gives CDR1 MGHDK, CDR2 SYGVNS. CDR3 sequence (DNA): TGTGCCAGCAGTGCGGGACAGGGGGCACCTTTCTTT. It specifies CASSAGQGAPFF.